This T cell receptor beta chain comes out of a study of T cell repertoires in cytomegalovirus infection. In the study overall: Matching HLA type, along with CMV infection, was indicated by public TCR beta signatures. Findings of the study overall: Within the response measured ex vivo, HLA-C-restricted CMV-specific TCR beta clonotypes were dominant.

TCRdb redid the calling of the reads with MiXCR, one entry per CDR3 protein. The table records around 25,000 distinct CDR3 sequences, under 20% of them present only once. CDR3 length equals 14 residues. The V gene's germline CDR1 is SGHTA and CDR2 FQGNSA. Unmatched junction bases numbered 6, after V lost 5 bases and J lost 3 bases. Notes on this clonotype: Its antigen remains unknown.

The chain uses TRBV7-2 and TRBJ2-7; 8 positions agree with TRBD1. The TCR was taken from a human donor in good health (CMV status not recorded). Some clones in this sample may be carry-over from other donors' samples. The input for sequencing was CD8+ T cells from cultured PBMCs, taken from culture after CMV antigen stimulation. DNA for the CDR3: TGTGCCAGCAGCCGAGGACAGGGTGTCTACGAGCAGTACTTC. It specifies CASSRGQGVYEQYF.